Shown below are 16 T cell receptor beta chains from a single sample sequenced in a study of blood T cell repertoires in COVID-19 (dated by TCRdb to the early 2020s). The library came from the immunoSEQ multiplex PCR assay. Drawn from immuneACCESS, this table holds only the in-frame rearrangements with V and J called that TCRdb kept. Clones are partly lost; checked studies trace under half to an unresolved V gene and leave the rest unexplained. In all, the sample holds 300,000 to 350,000 clones, and 80% to 90% of those were seen once. The biggest ten clones account for about 2% of the sample. The sequencing sample was made of PBMCs or T cells enriched from blood (not recorded which). The receptors here all came from a man aged 25-45 years who had recovered from COVID-19.

This chain uses TRBV20-1 with TRBJ1-1; D is uncertain. The germline V gene has CDR1 DFQATT and CDR2 SNEGSKA (reference sequence). Deletions cut 3 bases from V and 11 bases from J, with 13 bases between. The length of the CDR3 is 11 residues. In nucleotides, the CDR3 is TGCAGTGCTAGGGGCGACGGTTGGGCTTTCTTT. Amino acid sequence: CSARGDGWAFF.

The V call is TRBV4-2, the J call TRBJ2-1; the D gene is possibly TRBD1 (6 bases). The germline V gene encodes CDR1 LGHNA and CDR2 YNFKEQ. Between the trimmed V and J ends, which lost 1 base and 7 bases, there was a span of 11 bases. CDR3 length: 14 amino acids. The CDR3: CASSQGTVGNEQFF. As DNA, the CDR3 is TGTGCCAGCAGCCAAGGGACAGTGGGGAATGAGCAGTTCTTC.

This clone was picked up one time. The chain is built from TRBV19 and TRBJ2-1, with 10 bases lining up with TRBD1. The CDR3 is 15 amino acids. Germline V gene lookup returns CDR1 LNHDA and CDR2 SQIVND (reference sequence). V lost 6 bases, J lost 7 bases, and 9 bases stayed unmatched. DNA of the CDR3: TGTGCCAGTAGCGGCGACAGGGGGCTGCGTAATGAGCAGTTCTTC. It encodes CASSGDRGLRNEQFF.

This chain links TRBV7-9 with TRBJ1-5; D uncertain. The length of the CDR3 is 15 residues. Between the trimmed V and J ends, which lost 5 bases and 1 base, there was a span of 12 bases. CDR1 is SEHNR, CDR2 FQNEAQ, per germline (reference sequence). The CDR3 region has the DNA TGTGCCAGCAGCCGCTGGGCGGGGAGCAATCAGCCCCAGCATTTT. As protein: CASSRWAGSNQPQHF.

This clone appeared many times. This chain uses TRBV6-4 with TRBJ2-1; 7 nucleotides line up with TRBD1. With 5 bases clipped from V and 9 bases from J, the junction kept 10 bases outside the gene matches. The CDR3 covers 14 residues. The V gene's germline CDR1 is MRHNA and CDR2 SNTAGT. This chain's CDR3 is CASSPGTDSGEQFF. DNA of the CDR3: TGTGCCAGCAGTCCCGGGACAGACAGCGGTGAGCAGTTCTTC.

This rearrangement joins TRBV9 to TRBJ1-4; TRBD1 agrees at 8 bases. CDR1 and CDR2 from the germline V gene are SGDLS and YYNGEE. The J segment lost 8 bases and the V segment lost 0 bases, leaving 9 bases of the junction unmatched. The CDR3 extends over 16 amino acids. CDR3 residues: CASSVATGTGGEKLFF. The CDR3 DNA reads as TGTGCCAGCAGCGTAGCTACTGGGACAGGCGGAGAAAAACTGTTTTTT.

This clone has only one observation. The rearrangement uses TRBV5-1 and TRBJ1-6, with 10 bases that match TRBD1. In germline, CDR1 is SGHRS, CDR2 YFSETQ. Trimming cost V 2 bases and J 7 bases; bases outside gene matches: 9. The CDR3 consists of 17 residues. The CDR3 DNA sequence: TGCGCCAGCAGCTTCAGGGACAGGGGAAGATTAAATTCACCCCTCCACTTT. This translates into CASSFRDRGRLNSPLHF.

CDR3 sequence reads: CASSLTDRVGGYTF. The CDR3 DNA reads TGTGCCAGCAGCCTCACGGACAGGGTGGGCGGCTACACCTTC. The chain links TRBV3-1 (or the pseudogene TRBV3-2) to TRBJ1-2; 8 bases are shared with TRBD1. Germline V gene data show CDR1 as LGHDT and CDR2 as YNNKEL (reference sequence). The CDR3 contains 14 residues. The trim removed 4 bases at V and 8 bases at J, leaving 9 bases unmatched.

The chain joins TRBV29-1 to TRBJ2-1; 8 nucleotides agree with TRBD1. Germline V gene data show CDR1 as SQVTM and CDR2 as ANQGSEA. The CDR3 length is 13 residues. Trimming at V came to 7 bases and at J to 6 bases, leaving 8 bases not matched to a gene. CDR3 region: CSAAGQVANEQFF. As DNA, the CDR3 is TGCAGCGCCGCGGGACAGGTTGCCAATGAGCAGTTCTTC.

This chain uses TRBV2 with TRBJ1-1; 7 nucleotides line up with TRBD1. The junction had 5 bases not matched to a gene; V was cut back by 3 bases and J by 4 bases. Germline loops: CDR1 SNHLY, CDR2 FYNNEI. There are 14 residues in the CDR3. DNA for the CDR3: TGTGCCAGCAGTGAGTTTCGGACAGGCACTGAAGCTTTCTTT. This translates into CASSEFRTGTEAFF.

Only a few counts were recorded for this clone. This sequence joins TRBV30 and TRBJ2-3; 8 nucleotides agree with TRBD2. V lost 3 bases to trimming and J lost 4 bases; unmatched junction nucleotides: 15. The germline CDR1 and CDR2 sequences are GTSNPN and SVGIG (reference sequence). The length of the CDR3 is 17 residues. CDR3 region: CAWSSAPSSGGADTQYF. For the CDR3, the DNA is TGTGCCTGGAGCTCCGCCCCGTCCAGCGGGGGCGCAGATACGCAGTATTTT.

The chain combines TRBV5-1 with TRBJ1-1, with D uncertain. Germline V gives CDR1 SGHRS, CDR2 YFSETQ. This CDR3 comprises 17 residues. The ends were cut back, 0 bases at V and 0 bases at J, with 15 bases in the middle. The CDR3 spells CASSLGSRAPLNTEAFF. CDR3 coding DNA: TGCGCCAGCAGCTTGGGATCGAGGGCCCCCCTGAACACTGAAGCTTTCTTT.

V usage is TRBV5-1 and J usage is TRBJ2-7, with TRBD1 as a possible D gene (6 bases). Germline values: CDR1 SGHRS, CDR2 YFSETQ. The CDR3 covers 13 residues. V lost 2 bases, J lost 6 bases, and 12 bases lay in between. CDR3 nucleotides: TGCGCCAGCAGCTTCGGACAGAGGAGCGAGCAGTACTTC. It is translated as CASSFGQRSEQYF.

The chain carries TRBV6-5 and TRBJ2-2; D may be TRBD1 (5 bases). The V and J ends lost 1 base and 1 base respectively, with 10 bases between them. The length of the CDR3 is 16 residues. From germline, CDR1 is MNHEY and CDR2 SVGAGI. CDR3 region: CASSYLETVNTGELFF. CDR3 DNA: TGTGCCAGCAGTTACTTAGAGACAGTGAACACCGGGGAGCTGTTTTTT.

This clone was seen just once. The chain is built from TRBV12-5 and TRBJ2-5, with 9 positions matching TRBD1. Germline values: CDR1 LGHNT, CDR2 FRNRAP. After removal of 5 bases from V and 0 bases from J, the junction contained 4 bases not matched to a gene. The CDR3 sequence is 15 residues long. The CDR3 region has the DNA TGTGCTAGTGGTCCCGGGACAGGGCACCAAGAGACCCAGTACTTC. The encoded protein is CASGPGTGHQETQYF.

The genes are TRBV11-2 and TRBJ2-3; 8 nucleotides agree with TRBD2. The length of the CDR3 is 15 residues. The V and J ends lost 5 bases and 2 bases, in that order; junction bases with no gene match: 6. Germline V CDR1 and CDR2: SGHAT, FQNNGV. CDR3 nucleotides: TGTGCCAGCAGCACCACTAGCGGTCCCACAGATACGCAGTATTTT. It yields the protein CASSTTSGPTDTQYF.